The clone carrying this TCR beta chain was observed a few times. Its antigen is unknown. Researchers built TCR beta libraries using quantitative 5'-RACE with molecular barcodes. Using its own MiXCR run on the 5' RACE reads, TCRdb lists one record per CDR3 protein. Of 250,000 to 350,000 distinct CDR3 sequences in the sample, under 8.5% are singletons; the top ten hold 14% to 15%. This entry is derived from a study of CD8 T cells in ankylosing spondylitis. Overall study results and limits: A motif in TCR beta, a set of about eight highly homologous variants, appeared characteristic of ankylosing spondylitis blood. Matched ankylosing spondylitis synovial fluid reportedly showed significant enrichment of disease-linked clones. The disease-linked clones had a CD8+ phenotype and low blood frequencies. There were earlier reports of some motif variants in reactive arthritis synovial fluid and blood.

V lost 2 bases and J 5 bases, leaving 19 bases between the germline ends. The germline V gene encodes CDR1 SGHTA and CDR2 FQGTGA. This CDR3 contains 17 residues. Sequenced: blood, either unsorted or a sorted T cell fraction (not recorded which). The genes are TRBV7-3 and TRBJ2-1, with D perhaps TRBD1 or TRBD2 (5 bases each). The sequence was collected from a male donor with ankylosing spondylitis. The CDR3 region is CASSLLSGTPKHNEQFF. The DNA of the CDR3 is TGTGCCAGCAGCTTACTATCTGGGACCCCAAAGCACAATGAGCAGTTCTTC.